The present T cell receptor beta chain was sequenced within a study of blood T cell repertoires in COVID-19. Study as a whole: T cells, B-cell-depleted T cells, or PBMCs supplied cDNA or gDNA.

Self-reported history from a screening survey and questionnaire set each donor's cohort. Within the 2 weeks before study entry, each person in the exposed group met a COVID-19 case. Libraries were prepared by immunoSEQ multiplex PCR; TCRdb keeps only in-frame clonotypes and omits some of them. Among some 180,000 clones listed, approximately 80% were seen once. The CDR3 consists of 13 residues. The V gene's germline CDR1 is KGHSH and CDR2 LQKENI. V was shortened by 5 bases and J by 12 bases, with 19 bases between the two germline ends. The sequence was obtained from a man aged 60 to 69 who had been exposed to COVID-19. What was sequenced was PBMCs or T cells enriched from blood (not recorded which). The gene calls are TRBV18 and TRBJ1-2, with D unresolved. The CDR3: CASSKLQEGQDTF. The CDR3 region has the DNA TGTGCCAGCTCAAAGCTCCAGGAGGGCCAAGACACCTTC. The whole variable domain, remainder taken from reference TRBV18 and TRBJ1-2, is NAGVMQNPRHLVRRRGQEARLRCSPMKGHSHVYWYRQLPEEGLKFMVYLQKENIIDESGMPKERFSAEFPKEGPSILRIQQVVRGDSAAYFCASSKLQEGQDTFGSGTRLTVV.